This T cell receptor (beta chain) is drawn from a study of spatial heterogeneity in lung cancer. The time point here: sample taken at primary tumor resection. TCRdb used MiXCR to reprocess the 5' RACE reads, holding one entry per CDR3 protein. Altogether about 22,000 distinct CDR3 sequences are present, approximately 5.8% being singletons, with the ten largest covering 30% to 40%. The CDR3 spans 14 residues. The trim removed 0 bases at V and 11 bases at J, leaving 4 bases unmatched. The germline gives CDR1 MNHEY, CDR2 SVGEGT. This chain joins TRBV6-2 or TRBV6-3 and TRBJ2-1; the match to TRBD2 covers 10 bases. The TCR sequence derives from a male donor with early-stage non-small cell lung cancer. The sequencing used PBMCs, collected at surgery. The CDR3, as DNA: TGTGCCAGCAGTTACTCTGTAGCGGGAGGAAAGCAGTTCTTC. This translates into CASSYSVAGGKQFF.